Sequencing of this TCR beta chain was carried out in a study of T-cell memory formation after mild COVID-19. Study findings and constraints: Clones contracting across day 15 to 85 had a balanced CD4/CD8 profile; later expanding clones leaned CD4+.

TCRdb re-analysed the 5' RACE reads in MiXCR, keeping a single row per CDR3 protein. This table holds hundreds of thousands of distinct CDR3 sequences, about a fifth found once. Germline-derived CDR1 and CDR2 are SGHRS and YFSETQ. The ends were cut back, 6 bases at V and 2 bases at J, with 23 bases in the middle. This CDR3 region has 17 residues. As to this clonotype: The antigen is not known.

Sequenced input: PBMCs or a T cell subset sorted from them (not recorded which). The gene calls are TRBV5-1 and TRBJ2-5; unclear D gene. The receptor was isolated from an adult woman who had mild COVID-19 (a few samples of this study predate the infection). Cell type and time point are not known. The CDR3 loop is CASIRTPGVWAQETQYF. As DNA, the CDR3 is TGCGCCAGCATTAGGACCCCCGGCGTGTGGGCGCAAGAGACCCAGTACTTC.